This T cell receptor beta chain was found in a study of T cell repertoires in cytomegalovirus infection. Whole-study context: Public TCR beta signatures provided an indication of both CMV infection and a matching HLA type.

TCRdb fed the reads into MiXCR, producing one record per CDR3 protein. Of approximately 260,000 distinct CDR3 sequences listed, roughly a fifth were seen once; the top ten hold under 25%. At least ten counts were recorded for this clonotype. Its antigen remains unknown. The V gene's germline CDR1 is MNHEY and CDR2 SVGAGI. This CDR3 region has 15 residues. V lost 2 bases and J 6 bases, leaving 15 bases between the germline ends. Sequenced material: cultured PBMCs, taken from culture after CMV antigen stimulation. The source of this sequence is a human donor in good health (CMV status not recorded). Some clones in this sample may be carry-over from other donors' samples. This sequence joins TRBV6-5 and TRBJ2-3; D perhaps matches TRBD2 (6 bases). The CDR3 here is CASSYGSGDSDTQYF. CDR3 DNA: TGTGCCAGCAGTTACGGCTCGGGAGATTCGGATACGCAGTATTTT.